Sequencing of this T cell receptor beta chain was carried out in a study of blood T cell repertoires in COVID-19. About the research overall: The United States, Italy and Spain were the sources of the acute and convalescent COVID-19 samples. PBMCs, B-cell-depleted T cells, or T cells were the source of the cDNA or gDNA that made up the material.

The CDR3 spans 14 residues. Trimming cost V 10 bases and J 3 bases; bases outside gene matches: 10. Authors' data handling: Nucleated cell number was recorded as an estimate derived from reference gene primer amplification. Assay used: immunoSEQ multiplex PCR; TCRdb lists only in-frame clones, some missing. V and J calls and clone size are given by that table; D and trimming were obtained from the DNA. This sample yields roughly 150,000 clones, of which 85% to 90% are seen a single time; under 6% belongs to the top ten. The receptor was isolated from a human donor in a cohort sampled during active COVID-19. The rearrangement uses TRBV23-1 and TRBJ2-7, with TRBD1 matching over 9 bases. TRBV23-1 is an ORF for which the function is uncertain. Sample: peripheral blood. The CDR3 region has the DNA TGCGCCACAACGACAGGGGGTCGGTACTACGAGCAGTACTTC. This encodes CATTTGGRYYEQYF.